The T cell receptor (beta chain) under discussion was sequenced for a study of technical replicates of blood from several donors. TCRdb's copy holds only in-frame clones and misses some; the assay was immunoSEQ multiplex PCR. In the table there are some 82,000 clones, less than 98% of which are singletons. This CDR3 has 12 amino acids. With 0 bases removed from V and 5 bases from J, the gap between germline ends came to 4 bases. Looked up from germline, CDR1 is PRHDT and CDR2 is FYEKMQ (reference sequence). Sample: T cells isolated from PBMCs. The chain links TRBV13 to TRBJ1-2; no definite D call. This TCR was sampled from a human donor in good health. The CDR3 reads CASSLGQYGYTF. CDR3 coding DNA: TGTGCCAGCAGCTTAGGACAGTATGGCTACACCTTC.